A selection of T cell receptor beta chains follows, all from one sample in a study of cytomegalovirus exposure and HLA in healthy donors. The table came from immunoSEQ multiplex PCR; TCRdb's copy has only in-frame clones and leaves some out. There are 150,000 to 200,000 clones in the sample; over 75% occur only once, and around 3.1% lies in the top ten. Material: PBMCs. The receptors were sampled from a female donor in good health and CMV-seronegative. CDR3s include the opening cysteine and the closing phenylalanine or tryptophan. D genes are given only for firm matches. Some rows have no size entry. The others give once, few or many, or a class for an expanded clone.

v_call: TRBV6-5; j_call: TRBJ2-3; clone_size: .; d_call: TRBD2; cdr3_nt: TGTGCCAGCAGCCACAGGCTAGCGGGAGTGGATACGCAGTATTTT; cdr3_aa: CASSHRLAGVDTQYF
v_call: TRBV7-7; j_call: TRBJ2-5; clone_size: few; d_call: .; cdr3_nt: TGTGCCAGCAGCCGTGGACAGCAAGAGACCCAGTACTTC; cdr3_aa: CASSRGQQETQYF
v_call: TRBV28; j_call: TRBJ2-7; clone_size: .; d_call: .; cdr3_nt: TGTGCCAGCAGACCTACTAGCTACGAGCAGTACTTC; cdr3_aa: CASRPTSYEQYF
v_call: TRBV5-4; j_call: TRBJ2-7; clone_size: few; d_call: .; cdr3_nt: TGTGCCAGCAGCTTGTGGGGGCGCGACGAGCAGTACTTC; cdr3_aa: CASSLWGRDEQYF
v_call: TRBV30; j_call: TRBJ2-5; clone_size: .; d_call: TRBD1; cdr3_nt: TGTGCCTGGGCGGAGACAGGGGAGACCCAGTACTTC; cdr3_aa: CAWAETGETQYF
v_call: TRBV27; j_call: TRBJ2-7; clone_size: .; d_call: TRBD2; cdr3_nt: TGTGCCACCAATGGAGTAACTAGCGGGAGTGGCTCCTACGAGCAGTACTTC; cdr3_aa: CATNGVTSGSGSYEQYF
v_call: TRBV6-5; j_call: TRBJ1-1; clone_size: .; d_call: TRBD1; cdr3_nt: TGTGCCAGCAGTTACGGATCCAGCCAGGGGGACACTGAAGCTTTCTTT; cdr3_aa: CASSYGSSQGDTEAFF
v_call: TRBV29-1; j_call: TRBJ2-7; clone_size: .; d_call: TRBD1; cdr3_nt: TGCAGCGTTGAAATTCGGACAGGGACCTACGAGCAGTACTTC; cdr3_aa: CSVEIRTGTYEQYF
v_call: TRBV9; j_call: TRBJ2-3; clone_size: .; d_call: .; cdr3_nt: TGTGCCAGCAGCCTAAGAACCACAGGCACAGATACGCAGTATTTT; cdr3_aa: CASSLRTTGTDTQYF
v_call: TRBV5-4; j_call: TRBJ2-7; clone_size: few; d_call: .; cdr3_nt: TGTGCCAGCAGCCGAGCAATTTTGGAGGGGGCCCACGAGCAGTACTTC; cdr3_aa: CASSRAILEGAHEQYF
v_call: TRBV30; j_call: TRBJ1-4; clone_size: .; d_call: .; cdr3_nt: TGTGCCTGGAGTGTACGCAGCGCAGGGGAAAAACTGTTTTTT; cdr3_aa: CAWSVRSAGEKLFF
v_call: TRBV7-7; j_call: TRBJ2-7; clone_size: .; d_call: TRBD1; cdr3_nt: TGTGCTAGCAGCTCACGATGGGACAGCGAGCAGTACTTC; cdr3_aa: CASSSRWDSEQYF
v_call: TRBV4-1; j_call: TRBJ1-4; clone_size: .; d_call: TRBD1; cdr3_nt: TGCGCCAGCAGGCCGGGACAGGGGGCGCCGAATGAAAAACTGTTTTTT; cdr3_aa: CASRPGQGAPNEKLFF
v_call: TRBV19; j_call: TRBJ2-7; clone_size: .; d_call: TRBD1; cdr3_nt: TGTGCCAGTACACCCCAGGGGGCTTACGAGCAGTACTTC; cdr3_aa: CASTPQGAYEQYF
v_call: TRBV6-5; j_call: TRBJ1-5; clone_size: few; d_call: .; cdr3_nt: TGTGCCAGCAGTGTAGAGTATAGCAATCAGCCCCAGCATTTT; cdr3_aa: CASSVEYSNQPQHF
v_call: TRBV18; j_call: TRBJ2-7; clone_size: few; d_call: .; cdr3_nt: TGTGCCAGCTCACCAGGGAGCTACTACGAGCAGTACTTC; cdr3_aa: CASSPGSYYEQYF
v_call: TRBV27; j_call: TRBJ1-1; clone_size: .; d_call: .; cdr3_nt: TGTGCCAGCAGTTTGACAGCTATATTTACTGAAGCTTTCTTT; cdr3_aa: CASSLTAIFTEAFF
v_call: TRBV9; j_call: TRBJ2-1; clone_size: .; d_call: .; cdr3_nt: TGTGCCAGCAGCGTGGGGGGATCCTTGGACAATGAGCAGTTCTTC; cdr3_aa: CASSVGGSLDNEQFF
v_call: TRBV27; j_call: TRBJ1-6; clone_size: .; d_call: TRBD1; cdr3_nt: TGTGCCAGCAGTTGGACAGGGGGCGATTCACCCCTCCACTTT; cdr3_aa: CASSWTGGDSPLHF
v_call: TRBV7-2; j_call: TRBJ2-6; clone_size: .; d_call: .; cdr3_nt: TGTGCCAGCAGCTTAGGGGGCTTCCTCTCTGGGGCCAACGTCCTGACTTTC; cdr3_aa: CASSLGGFLSGANVLTF
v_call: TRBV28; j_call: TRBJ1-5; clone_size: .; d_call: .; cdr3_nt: TGTGCCAGCAGTTTACCGAGCCAGGGAAGCAATCAGCCCCAGCATTTT; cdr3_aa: CASSLPSQGSNQPQHF
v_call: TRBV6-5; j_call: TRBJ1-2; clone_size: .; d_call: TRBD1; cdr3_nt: TGTGCCAGTAGATCCCGACAGGGCTATGGCTACACCTTC; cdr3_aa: CASRSRQGYGYTF
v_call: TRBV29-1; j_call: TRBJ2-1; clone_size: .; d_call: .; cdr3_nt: TGCAGCGTTGATGCAGGGTACAATGAGCAGTTCTTC; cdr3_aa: CSVDAGYNEQFF
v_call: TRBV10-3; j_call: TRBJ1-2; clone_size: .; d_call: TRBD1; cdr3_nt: TGTGCCATCAGTGAGTTGGTAGGGGGCCATGGCTACACCTTC; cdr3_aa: CAISELVGGHGYTF
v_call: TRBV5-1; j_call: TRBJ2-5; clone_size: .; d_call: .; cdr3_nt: TGCGCCAGCAGCCAAACTTCAGGGTTTGAGACCCAGTACTTC; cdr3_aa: CASSQTSGFETQYF
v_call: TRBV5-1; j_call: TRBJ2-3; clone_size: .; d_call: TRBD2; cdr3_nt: TGCGCCAGCAGCTTGTCTAGCGGCGGGCCAGATACGCAGTATTTT; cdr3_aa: CASSLSSGGPDTQYF
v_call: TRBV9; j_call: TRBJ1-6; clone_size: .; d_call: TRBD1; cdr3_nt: TGTGCCAGCAGTCTTGACAGGGCAGATTCACCCCTCCACTTT; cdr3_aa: CASSLDRADSPLHF
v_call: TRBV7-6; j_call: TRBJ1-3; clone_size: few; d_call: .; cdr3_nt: TGTGCCAGCAGCTTAGCCGGAGGCCCCTCTGGAAACACCATATATTTT; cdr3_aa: CASSLAGGPSGNTIYF
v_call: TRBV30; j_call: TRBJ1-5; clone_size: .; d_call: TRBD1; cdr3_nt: TGTGCCTGGAGTGTAAAGGGACAGGGGTCGGGCCAGCCCCAGCATTTT; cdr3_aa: CAWSVKGQGSGQPQHF
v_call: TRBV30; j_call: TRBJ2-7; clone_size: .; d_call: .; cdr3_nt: TGTGCCTCCCTCCGAGGCTACGAGCAGTACTTC; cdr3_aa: CASLRGYEQYF
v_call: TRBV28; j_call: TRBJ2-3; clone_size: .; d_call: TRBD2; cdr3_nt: TGTGCCAGCATAGCGGGGGGAGCAGATACGCAGTATTTT; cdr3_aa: CASIAGGADTQYF
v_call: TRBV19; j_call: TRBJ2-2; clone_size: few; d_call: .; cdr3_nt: TGTGCCAGTAGTATTAGTCTGGTTCTCACCGGGGAGCTGTTTTTT; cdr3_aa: CASSISLVLTGELFF
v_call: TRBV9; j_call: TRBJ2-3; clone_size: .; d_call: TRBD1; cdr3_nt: TGTGCCAGCACCCTAGGACAGGGGGCGGGGGGAACAAGCACAGATACGCAGTATTTT; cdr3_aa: CASTLGQGAGGTSTDTQYF
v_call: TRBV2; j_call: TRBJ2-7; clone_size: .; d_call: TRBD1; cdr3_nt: TGTGCCAGCAGTGAACTTAGGACAGGGGGCGAGCAGTACTTC; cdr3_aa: CASSELRTGGEQYF
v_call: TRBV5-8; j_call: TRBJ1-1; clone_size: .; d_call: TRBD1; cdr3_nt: TGTGCCAGCAGCCTTCACATCGGGACAGGGGGCAATACTGAAGCTTTCTTT; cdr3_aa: CASSLHIGTGGNTEAFF